Here is one T cell receptor (beta chain) with its context. The V gene's germline CDR1 is MDHEN and CDR2 SYDVKM. CDR3 length equals 16 residues. V gave up 2 bases and J gave up 2 bases; unmatched junction bases: 6. These data are taken from a study of blood T cell repertoires in COVID-19. About the research overall: Acute and convalescent COVID-19 specimens originated in the United States, Italy and Spain.

In the original analysis: Reference gene primers were amplified, and this amplification served to estimate nucleated cell counts. Only in-frame clones appear in the TCRdb table, and some are missing; sequencing was by immunoSEQ multiplex PCR. The DNA gave D and trimming, while V, J and clone size come from that table. This table has over 100,000 clones, 70% to 90% appearing once. Sequencing was done on a sample of peripheral blood. V usage is TRBV28 and J usage is TRBJ2-7, with TRBD1 matching over 10 bases. This clonotype originated in a man aged 35 to 55 with acute or convalescent COVID-19. Here the CDR3 DNA reads TGTGCCAGCAGTTTAGCACCGGGACAGGGGACCTACGAGCAGTACTTC. Protein sequence: CASSLAPGQGTYEQYF.